This TCR beta chain was sequenced for a study of T cell responses to AZD1222 COVID-19 vaccine. At the level of the study: The analysis combined second doses at about 4 or about 12 weeks.

About this clone: Its antigen is unknown.

The study, taken as a whole, reports: The donors showed a predominance of white British ancestry and of females, with possible underestimation of clonal diversity.

CDR3 length: 16 residues. Looked up from germline, CDR1 is SEHNR and CDR2 is FQNEAQ (reference sequence). Germline trimming cut 2 bases from V and 4 bases from J; bases unmatched to any gene: 7. TCRdb's table, derived via immunoSEQ multiplex PCR, lists solely in-frame clones and lacks some. This table holds 110,000 or so clones, approximately 91% found once. The V call is TRBV7-9, the J call TRBJ2-5, with TRBD2 matching 10 bases. This receptor was identified in an adult in good health. The specimen comprised peripheral blood, sampled on day 0 of AZD1222 vaccination. CDR3 region: CASSLTIAGGSETQYF. CDR3 coding DNA: TGTGCCAGCAGCTTAACAATAGCGGGGGGCTCAGAGACCCAGTACTTC.